By share, the clone carrying this T cell receptor beta chain counts as medium-sized. This sample is drawn from a study of T and B cells in COVID-19 patients. Blood genomic DNA input for TRB amplification was about 240-550 ng. Multiplex PCR with BIOMED2 TRB-A/B primer pools amplified TRB rearrangements. Using its own MiXCR run on the multiplex PCR reads, TCRdb lists one record per CDR3 protein. The table shows several thousand distinct CDR3 sequences, with about a third occurring only once. Sequencing was done on a sample of blood. The receptor comes from a human donor with active COVID-19.

The CDR3 DNA is TGCAGCGTTGAAGGGATAGGGACGGATACGCAGTATTTT. As protein: CSVEGIGTDTQYF. V gene TRBV29-1 combines with J gene TRBJ2-3; either TRBD1 or TRBD2 may supply D (5 bases each). The germline V and J ends were trimmed by 1 base and 6 bases, with 11 bases remaining between them. Germline-derived CDR1 and CDR2 are SQVTM and ANQGSEA. The CDR3 extends over 13 amino acids.